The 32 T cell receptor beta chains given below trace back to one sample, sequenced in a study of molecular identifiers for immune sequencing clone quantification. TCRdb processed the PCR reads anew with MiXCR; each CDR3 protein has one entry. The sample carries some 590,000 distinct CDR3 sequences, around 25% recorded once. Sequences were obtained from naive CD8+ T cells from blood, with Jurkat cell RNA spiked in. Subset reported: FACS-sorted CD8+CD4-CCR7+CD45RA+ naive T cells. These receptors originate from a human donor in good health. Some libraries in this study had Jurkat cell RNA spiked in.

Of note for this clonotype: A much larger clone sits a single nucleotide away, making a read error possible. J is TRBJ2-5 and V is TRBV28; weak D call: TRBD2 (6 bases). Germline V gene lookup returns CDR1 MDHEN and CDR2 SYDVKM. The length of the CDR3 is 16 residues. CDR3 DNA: TGTGCCAGCAGCCGCCCGACAGAGCGGGCAAGAGAGCCCCAGTACTTC. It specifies CASSRPTERAREPQYF. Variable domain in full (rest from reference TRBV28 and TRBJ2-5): DVKVTQSSRYLVKRTGEKVFLECVQDMDHENMFWYRQDPGLGLRLIYFSYDVKMKEKGDIPEGYSVSREKKERFSLILESASTNQTSMYLCASSRPTERAREPQYFGPGTRLLVL.

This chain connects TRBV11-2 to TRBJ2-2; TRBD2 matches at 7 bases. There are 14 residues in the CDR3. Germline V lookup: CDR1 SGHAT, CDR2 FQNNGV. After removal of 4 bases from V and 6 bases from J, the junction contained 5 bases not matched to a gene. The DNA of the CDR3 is TGTGCCAGCAGCTCCCTCGGACTAGCCGGGGAGCTGTTTTTT. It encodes CASSSLGLAGELFF.

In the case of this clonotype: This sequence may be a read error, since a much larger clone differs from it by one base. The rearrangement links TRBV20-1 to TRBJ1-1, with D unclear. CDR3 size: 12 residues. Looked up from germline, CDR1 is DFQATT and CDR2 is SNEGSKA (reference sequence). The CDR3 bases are TGCAAAGCATTGGACGGGAACACTGCAGCTTTCTTT. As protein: CKALDGNTAAFF.

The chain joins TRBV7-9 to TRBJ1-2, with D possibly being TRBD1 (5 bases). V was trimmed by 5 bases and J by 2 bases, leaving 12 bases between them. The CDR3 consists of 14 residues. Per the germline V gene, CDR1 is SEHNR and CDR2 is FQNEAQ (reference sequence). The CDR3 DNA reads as TGTGCCAGCAGCCAGGGAGTAGTAAACTATGGCTACACCTTC. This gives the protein CASSQGVVNYGYTF.

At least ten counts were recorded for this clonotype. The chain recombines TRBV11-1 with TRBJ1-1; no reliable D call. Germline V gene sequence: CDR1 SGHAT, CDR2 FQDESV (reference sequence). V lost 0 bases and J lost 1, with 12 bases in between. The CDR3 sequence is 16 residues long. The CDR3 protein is CASSLAHGPGNTEAFF. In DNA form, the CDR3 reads TGTGCCAGCAGCTTAGCTCATGGTCCGGGGAACACTGAAGCTTTCTTT.

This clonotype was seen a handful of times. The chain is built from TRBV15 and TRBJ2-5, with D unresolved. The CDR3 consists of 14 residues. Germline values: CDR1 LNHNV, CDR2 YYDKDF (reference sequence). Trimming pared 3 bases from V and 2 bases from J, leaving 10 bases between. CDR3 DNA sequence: TGTGCCACCAGCAGGATAGTGGTTCAAGAGACCCAGTACTTC. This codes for CATSRIVVQETQYF.

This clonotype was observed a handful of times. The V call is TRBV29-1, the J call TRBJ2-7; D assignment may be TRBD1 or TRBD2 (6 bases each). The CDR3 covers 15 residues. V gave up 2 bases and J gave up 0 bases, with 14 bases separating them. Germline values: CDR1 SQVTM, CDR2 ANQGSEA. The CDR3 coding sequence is TGCAGCGTTGAACTTCGGGGGCGGGACTCCTACGAGCAGTACTTC. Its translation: CSVELRGRDSYEQYF.

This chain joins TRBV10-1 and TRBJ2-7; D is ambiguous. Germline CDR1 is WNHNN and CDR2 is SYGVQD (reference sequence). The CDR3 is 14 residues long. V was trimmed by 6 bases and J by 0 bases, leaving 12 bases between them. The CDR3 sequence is CASSPRQFSYEQYF. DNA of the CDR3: TGCGCCAGCAGCCCGAGACAATTCTCCTACGAGCAGTACTTC.

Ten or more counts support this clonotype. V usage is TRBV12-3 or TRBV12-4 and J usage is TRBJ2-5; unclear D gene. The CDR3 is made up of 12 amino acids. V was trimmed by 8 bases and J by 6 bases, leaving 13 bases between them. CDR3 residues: CASGEERQTQYF. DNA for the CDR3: TGTGCCAGCGGAGAGGAGCGACAGACCCAGTACTTC.

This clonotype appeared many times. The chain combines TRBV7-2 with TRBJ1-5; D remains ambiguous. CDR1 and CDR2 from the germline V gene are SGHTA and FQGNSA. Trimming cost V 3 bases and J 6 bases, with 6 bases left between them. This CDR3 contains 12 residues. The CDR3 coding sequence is TGTGCCAGCAGCTTCCTTGGTCAGCCCCAGCATTTT. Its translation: CASSFLGQPQHF.

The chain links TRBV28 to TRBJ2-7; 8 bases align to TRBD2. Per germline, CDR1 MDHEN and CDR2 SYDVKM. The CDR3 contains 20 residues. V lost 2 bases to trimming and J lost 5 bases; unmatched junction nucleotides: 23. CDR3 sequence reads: CASSLKEGTSGVMLWDEQYF. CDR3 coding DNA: TGTGCCAGCAGTTTAAAGGAGGGAACTAGCGGAGTGATGTTGTGGGACGAGCAGTACTTC. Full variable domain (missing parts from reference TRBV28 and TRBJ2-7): DVKVTQSSRYLVKRTGEKVFLECVQDMDHENMFWYRQDPGLGLRLIYFSYDVKMKEKGDIPEGYSVSREKKERFSLILESASTNQTSMYLCASSLKEGTSGVMLWDEQYFGPGTRLTVT.

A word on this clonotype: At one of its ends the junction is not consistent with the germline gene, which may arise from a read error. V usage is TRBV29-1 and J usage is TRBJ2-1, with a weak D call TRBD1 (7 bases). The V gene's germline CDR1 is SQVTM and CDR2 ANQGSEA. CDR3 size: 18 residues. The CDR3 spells CSVELGSIQGTPHNAQFF. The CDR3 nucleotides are TGCAGCGTTGAACTTGGATCAATACAGGGGACTCCCCACAATGCGCAGTTCTTC.

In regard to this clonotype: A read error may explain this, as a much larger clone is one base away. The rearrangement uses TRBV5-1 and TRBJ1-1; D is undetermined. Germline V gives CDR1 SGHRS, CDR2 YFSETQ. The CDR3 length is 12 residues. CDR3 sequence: CASSLDFGEASF. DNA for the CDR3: TGCGCCAGCAGCTTGGATTTTGGAGAAGCTTCCTTT.

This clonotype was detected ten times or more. CDR3 nucleotides: TGTGCCAGCGGGGACACCACTGAAGCTTTCTTT. The encoded protein is CASGDTTEAFF. V gene TRBV2 combines with J gene TRBJ1-1, with D possibly TRBD1 on 6 matching bases. This CDR3 spans 11 amino acids. With 8 bases removed from V and 4 bases from J, the gap between germline ends came to 8 bases. Germline values: CDR1 SNHLY, CDR2 FYNNEI.

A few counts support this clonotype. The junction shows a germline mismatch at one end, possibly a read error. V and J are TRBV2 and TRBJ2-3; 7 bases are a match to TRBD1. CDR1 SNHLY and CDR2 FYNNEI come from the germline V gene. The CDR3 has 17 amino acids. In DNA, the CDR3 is TGTGCCAGCAGCGACAGGGATTTCAGCCTTAAGGGAGATACGCAGTGTTTT. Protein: CASSDRDFSLKGDTQCF.

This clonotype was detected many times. This CDR3 is CASSQDRNNEQFF. CDR3 nucleotides: TGCGCCAGCAGCCAAGACAGGAACAATGAGCAGTTCTTC. The chain employs TRBV4-3 and TRBJ2-1; D is undetermined. Trimming stripped 0 bases from V and 5 bases from J, with 5 bases between. The CDR3 runs to 13 residues. The V gene's germline CDR1 is LGHNA and CDR2 YSLEER.

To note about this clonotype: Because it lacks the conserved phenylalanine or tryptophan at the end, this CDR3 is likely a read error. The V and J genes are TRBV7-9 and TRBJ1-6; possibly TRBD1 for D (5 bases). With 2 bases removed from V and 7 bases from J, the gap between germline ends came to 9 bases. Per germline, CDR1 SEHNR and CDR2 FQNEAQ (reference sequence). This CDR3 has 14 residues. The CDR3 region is CASSLIGENSPLHL. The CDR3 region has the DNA TGTGCCAGCAGCTTAATAGGGGAGAATTCACCCCTCCACCTT.

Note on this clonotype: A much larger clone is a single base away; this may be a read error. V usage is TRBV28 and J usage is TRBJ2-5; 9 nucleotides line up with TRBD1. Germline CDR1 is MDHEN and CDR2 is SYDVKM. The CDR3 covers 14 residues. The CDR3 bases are TGTGCCAGCAGGGCTCGGACAGGGGCAGAGTCCCAGTACTTC. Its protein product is CASRARTGAESQYF.

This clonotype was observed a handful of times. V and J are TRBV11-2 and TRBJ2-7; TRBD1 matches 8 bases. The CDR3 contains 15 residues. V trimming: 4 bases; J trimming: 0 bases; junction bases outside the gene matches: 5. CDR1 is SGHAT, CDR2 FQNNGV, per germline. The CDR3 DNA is TGTGCCAGCAGCTCGACAGGGGAAAGCTCCTACGAGCAGTACTTC. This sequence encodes CASSSTGESSYEQYF.

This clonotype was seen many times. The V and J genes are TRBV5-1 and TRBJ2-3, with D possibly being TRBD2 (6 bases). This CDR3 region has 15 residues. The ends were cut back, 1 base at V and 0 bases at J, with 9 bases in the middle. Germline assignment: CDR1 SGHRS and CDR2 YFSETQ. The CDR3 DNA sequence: TGCGCCAGCAGCTTGTCCGGGGGTAGCACAGATACGCAGTATTTT. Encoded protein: CASSLSGGSTDTQYF.

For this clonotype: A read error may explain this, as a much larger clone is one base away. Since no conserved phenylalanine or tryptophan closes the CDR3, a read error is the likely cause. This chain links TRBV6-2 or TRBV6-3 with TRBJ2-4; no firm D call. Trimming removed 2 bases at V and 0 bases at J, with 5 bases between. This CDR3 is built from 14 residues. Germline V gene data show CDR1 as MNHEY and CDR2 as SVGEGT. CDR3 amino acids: CASSYSLAKNIQYL. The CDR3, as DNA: TGTGCCAGCAGTTACAGTCTAGCCAAAAACATTCAGTACCTC.

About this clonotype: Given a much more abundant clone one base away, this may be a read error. The CDR3 DNA sequence: TGTGCCAGCAGACTAACAGGGGATGAAGCTTCCTTT. This translates into CASRLTGDEASF. V gene TRBV25-1 combines with J gene TRBJ1-1, with TRBD1 matching over 7 bases. Germline-derived CDR1 and CDR2 are MGHDK and SYGVNS. This CDR3 has 12 amino acids.

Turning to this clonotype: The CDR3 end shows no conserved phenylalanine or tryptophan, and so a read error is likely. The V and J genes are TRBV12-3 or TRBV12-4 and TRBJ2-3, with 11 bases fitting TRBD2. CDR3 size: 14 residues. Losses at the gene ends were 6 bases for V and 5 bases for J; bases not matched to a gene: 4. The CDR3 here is CASRLAGGLDTQYL. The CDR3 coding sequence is TGTGCCAGCAGGCTAGCGGGGGGCCTAGATACGCAGTATCTT.

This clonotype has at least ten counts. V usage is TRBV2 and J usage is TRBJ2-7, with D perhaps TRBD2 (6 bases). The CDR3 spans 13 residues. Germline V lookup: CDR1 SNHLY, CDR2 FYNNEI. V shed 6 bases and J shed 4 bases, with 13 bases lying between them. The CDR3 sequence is CASRRGARYEQYF. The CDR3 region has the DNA TGTGCCAGCAGGCGCGGGGCGCGATACGAGCAGTACTTC.

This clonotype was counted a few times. CDR3 region: CASRELSSNQPQHF. In DNA form, the CDR3 reads TGTGCCAGCAGGGAGCTAAGTAGCAATCAGCCCCAGCATTTT. The chain links TRBV28 to TRBJ1-5; D is ambiguous. V lost 6 bases to trimming and J lost 0 bases, with 9 bases between them. The CDR3 length is 14 residues. The V gene's germline CDR1 is MDHEN and CDR2 SYDVKM.

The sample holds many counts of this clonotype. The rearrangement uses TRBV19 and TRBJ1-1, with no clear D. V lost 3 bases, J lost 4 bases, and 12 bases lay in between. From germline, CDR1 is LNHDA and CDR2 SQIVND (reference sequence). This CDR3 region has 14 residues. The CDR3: CASSIGVGATEAFF. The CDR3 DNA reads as TGTGCCAGTAGTATCGGGGTGGGAGCCACTGAAGCTTTCTTT.

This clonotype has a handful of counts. Written as DNA, the CDR3 is TGTGCCAGCAGCTTCTACGACAGGGACGAGCAGTACTTC. This encodes CASSFYDRDEQYF. V usage is TRBV11-2 and J usage is TRBJ2-7; 7 bases line up with TRBD1. Germline CDR1 is SGHAT and CDR2 is FQNNGV. J lost 5 bases, V lost 3 bases, and 4 bases had no gene match. The CDR3 totals 13 residues.

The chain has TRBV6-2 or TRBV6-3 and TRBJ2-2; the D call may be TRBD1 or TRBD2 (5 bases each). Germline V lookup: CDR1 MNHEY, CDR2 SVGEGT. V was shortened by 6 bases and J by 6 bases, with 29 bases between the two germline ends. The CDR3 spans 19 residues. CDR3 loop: CASRLNQGGSAVRPGELFF. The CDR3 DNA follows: TGTGCCAGCAGACTCAACCAGGGCGGGTCGGCGGTAAGACCCGGGGAGCTGTTTTTT.

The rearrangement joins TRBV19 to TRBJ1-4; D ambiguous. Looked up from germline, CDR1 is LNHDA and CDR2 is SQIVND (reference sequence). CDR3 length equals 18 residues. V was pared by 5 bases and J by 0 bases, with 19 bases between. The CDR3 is CASSSDRLRPATNEKLFF. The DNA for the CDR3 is TGTGCCAGTAGTTCCGATAGATTAAGGCCTGCAACTAATGAAAAACTGTTTTTT.

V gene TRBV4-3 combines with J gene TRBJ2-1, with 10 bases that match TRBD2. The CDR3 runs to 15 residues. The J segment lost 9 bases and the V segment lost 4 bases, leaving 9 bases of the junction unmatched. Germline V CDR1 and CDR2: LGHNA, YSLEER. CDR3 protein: CASSRSSGGSREQFF. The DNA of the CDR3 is TGCGCCAGCAGCCGCTCTAGCGGGGGTTCACGTGAGCAGTTCTTC.

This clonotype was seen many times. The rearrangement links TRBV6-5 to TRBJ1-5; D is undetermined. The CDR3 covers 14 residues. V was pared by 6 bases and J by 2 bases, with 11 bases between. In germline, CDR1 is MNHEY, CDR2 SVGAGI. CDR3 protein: CASSPSDGNQPQHF. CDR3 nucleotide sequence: TGTGCCAGCAGCCCATCAGACGGCAATCAGCCCCAGCATTTT.

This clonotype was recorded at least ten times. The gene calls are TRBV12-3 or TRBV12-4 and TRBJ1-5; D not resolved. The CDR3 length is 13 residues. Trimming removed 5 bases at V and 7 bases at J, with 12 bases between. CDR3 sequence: CASSPERLQPQHF. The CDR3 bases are TGTGCCAGCAGTCCCGAAAGATTACAGCCCCAGCATTTT.